The next 29 T cell receptor beta chains were all read from a single sample in a study of shared clonotypes between healthy human individuals. This table comes from immunoSEQ multiplex PCR, and its TCRdb copy is limited to in-frame clones, with some not included. The data hold hundreds of thousands of clones, with 70% to 80% observed a single time. The sequencing input was PBMCs. These receptors all come from a woman in her thirties or forties in good health. Some clones in this sample may be carry-over from other donors' samples.

V gene TRBV10-3 combines with J gene TRBJ1-2; D not resolved. Germline V gives CDR1 ENHRY, CDR2 SYGVKD. The ends were cut back, 0 bases at V and 13 bases at J, with 12 bases in the middle. This CDR3 has 12 residues. CDR3 nucleotides: TGTGCCATCAGTGAGTCGCGATTCTGGGGCACCTTC. Translating it yields CAISESRFWGTF.

The chain combines TRBV18 with TRBJ2-7, with no clear D. The CDR3 is 11 residues long. CDR1 and CDR2 (germline): KGHSH, LQKENI. Trimming stripped 5 bases from V and 3 bases from J, with 5 bases between. The CDR3 nucleotides read TGTGCCAGCTCAAACAACTACGAGCAGTACTTC. This sequence encodes CASSNNYEQYF.

This rearrangement joins TRBV6-1 to TRBJ2-2; D is unclear. The V gene lost 0 bases and the J gene lost 6 bases, with 8 bases spanning the gap. Germline V lookup: CDR1 MNHNS, CDR2 SASEGT. This CDR3 comprises 14 residues. The chain's CDR3 is CASSEAGPPGELFF. The CDR3, as DNA: TGTGCCAGCAGTGAAGCTGGACCCCCCGGGGAGCTGTTTTTT.

The chain is built from TRBV18 and TRBJ2-3; no reliable D call. V shed 2 bases and J shed 2 bases, with 11 bases lying between them. CDR1 is KGHSH, CDR2 LQKENI, per germline. The CDR3 has 15 residues. The CDR3 DNA is TGTGCCAGCTCACCAAGGGCAGGAGCCACAGATACGCAGTATTTT. Residues: CASSPRAGATDTQYF.

The gene calls are TRBV7-6 and TRBJ2-2, with D tentatively TRBD2 (5 bases). Germline CDR1 is SGHVS and CDR2 is FNYEAQ. The V and J ends lost 5 bases and 1 base respectively, with 5 bases between them. The CDR3 sequence is 13 residues long. This chain's CDR3 is CASSGRNTGELFF. CDR3 nucleotide sequence: TGTGCCAGCAGCGGGAGGAACACCGGGGAGCTGTTTTTT.

The rearrangement joins TRBV7-9 to TRBJ2-3, with 9 bases aligning to TRBD1. Germline trimming cut 7 bases from V and 2 bases from J; bases unmatched to any gene: 7. CDR1 and CDR2 (germline): SEHNR, FQNEAQ (reference sequence). The CDR3 consists of 15 residues. The CDR3 nucleotides are TGTGCCAGCACTGCCGGGACAGGGATCACAGATACGCAGTATTTT. It specifies CASTAGTGITDTQYF.

This clone was observed many times. The chain employs TRBV7-2 and TRBJ2-2, with TRBD2 identical over 7 bases. The germline V gene encodes CDR1 SGHTA and CDR2 FQGNSA. V shed 5 bases, J shed 5 bases, and the junction held 5 bases outside the gene matches. The CDR3 has 14 residues. As DNA, the CDR3 is TGTGCCAGCAGCGTCGGGACTACAACCGGGGAGCTGTTTTTT. Its translation is CASSVGTTTGELFF.

Comments on this clone: This likely stems from a read error, as it lies one base from a far larger clone. V gene TRBV30 combines with J gene TRBJ1-1; D perhaps matches TRBD1 (5 bases). Looked up from germline, CDR1 is GTSNPN and CDR2 is SVGIG (reference sequence). CDR3 length: 14 residues. The CDR3 reads CAWTVTMGRLEASF. DNA of the CDR3: TGTGCCTGGACAGTCACAATGGGGCGGCTTGAAGCTTCCTTT.

This clone was found a few times. A far larger clone is only one base removed, so a read error is likely. The gene calls are TRBV27 and TRBJ2-7, with D hard to call. The CDR3 contains 12 residues. From germline, CDR1 is MNHEY and CDR2 SMNVEV (reference sequence). The V end lost 6 bases, the J end lost 4 bases, and 10 bases lay between the germline ends. DNA for the CDR3: TGTGCCAGCAGGTCCCCCCCGTACGAGCAGTACTTC. This translates into CASRSPPYEQYF.

The genes are TRBV4-1 and TRBJ1-3; 7 bases agree with TRBD1. Germline lookup yields CDR1 MGHRA and CDR2 YSYEKL. V was pared by 1 base and J by 0 bases, with 6 bases of the junction left unmatched. This CDR3 region has 17 residues. The CDR3 is CASSQGRQGSSGNTIYF. The CDR3 nucleotides are TGCGCCAGCAGCCAAGGTAGACAGGGCTCCTCTGGAAACACCATATATTTT.

As concerns this clone: This same CDR3 is encoded by further DNA sequences in the sample. This chain links TRBV20-1 with TRBJ2-1, with D unclear. The CDR3 contains 11 residues. Germline V gene lookup returns CDR1 DFQATT and CDR2 SNEGSKA (reference sequence). V lost 5 bases and J lost 4, with 6 bases in between. The CDR3 DNA follows: TGCAGTGCTCCATCGTACAATGAGCAGTTCTTC. It codes for CSAPSYNEQFF.

The chain links TRBV7-8 to TRBJ1-1; D might be TRBD1 (5 bases). Trimming removed 0 bases at V and 1 base at J, with 9 bases between. Germline assignment: CDR1 SGHVS and CDR2 FQNEAQ. This CDR3 has 15 residues. CDR3 in DNA: TGTGCCAGCAGCTTAGCCGGGACTGCGAACACTGAAGCTTTCTTT. It encodes CASSLAGTANTEAFF.

The J gene is TRBJ2-7, the V gene TRBV28; tentative D call: TRBD2 (6 bases). The germline V gene has CDR1 MDHEN and CDR2 SYDVKM. The CDR3 runs 13 residues. V was shortened by 6 bases and J by 7 bases, with 16 bases between the two germline ends. CDR3 DNA sequence: TGTGCCAGCAGCCGGGAGACCTTAGGGGAGCAGTACTTC. It encodes CASSRETLGEQYF.

The J gene is TRBJ1-5, the V gene TRBV19, with a tentative D call TRBD1 (5 bases). In germline, CDR1 is LNHDA, CDR2 SQIVND (reference sequence). The CDR3 totals 15 residues. Trimming took off 1 base at V and 0 bases at J, with 7 bases between the two ends. CDR3 in DNA: TGTGCCAGTAGTATAGGGACATATAGCAATCAGCCCCAGCATTTT. Protein sequence: CASSIGTYSNQPQHF.

J is TRBJ2-2 and V is TRBV7-9, with D tentatively TRBD2 (6 bases). V was shortened by 4 bases and J by 3 bases, with 12 bases between the two germline ends. Germline CDR1 is SEHNR and CDR2 is FQNEAQ (reference sequence). The CDR3 contains 15 residues. The CDR3 nucleotides read TGTGCCAGCAGCTCAAGACTAGGGGACACCGGGGAGCTGTTTTTT. Amino acid sequence: CASSSRLGDTGELFF.

This chain connects TRBV7-9 to TRBJ2-5; D gene uncertain. Between the trimmed V and J ends, which lost 1 base and 5 bases, there was a span of 5 bases. This CDR3 has 12 amino acids. Germline CDR1 reads SEHNR; CDR2 reads FQNEAQ (reference sequence). In DNA, the CDR3 is TGTGCCAGCAGCTTAGATACGGAGACCCAGTACTTC. Its protein product is CASSLDTETQYF. Variable domain in full (rest from reference TRBV7-9 and TRBJ2-5): DTGVSQNPRHKITKRGQNVTFRCDPISEHNRLYWYRQTLGQGPEFLTYFQNEAQLEKSRLLSDRFSAERPKGSFSTLEIQRTEQGDSAMYLCASSLDTETQYFGPGTRLLVL.

This clone occurred once. This likely reflects a read error, since a far larger clone is one base away. The chain combines TRBV30 with TRBJ2-1, with D perhaps matching TRBD1 or TRBD2 (5 bases each). Germline V gene sequence: CDR1 GTSNPN, CDR2 SVGIG (reference sequence). The CDR3 has 14 residues. The CDR3 DNA reads as TGTGCCTGGCTACCTTCGGGGACCTACAGTGAGCAGTTCTTC. Encoded protein: CAWLPSGTYSEQFF.

The rearrangement joins TRBV5-8 to TRBJ1-2; D might be TRBD1 (5 bases). Between the trimmed V and J ends, which lost 4 bases and 5 bases, there was a span of 24 bases. Germline V gene lookup returns CDR1 SGHTS and CDR2 YDEGEE. This CDR3 is built from 17 residues. CDR3 DNA sequence: TGTGCCAGCAGCGCCCCGTACTACCTGAAGGGGTTGTATGGCTACACCTTC. It translates to CASSAPYYLKGLYGYTF.

With respect to this clone: The same CDR3 arises from other DNA sequences in this sample as well. The chain links TRBV30 to TRBJ1-5; unclear D gene. Trimming shortened V by 1 base and J by 4 bases, and 5 bases separated the two germline ends. Germline CDR1 GTSNPN, CDR2 SVGIG (reference sequence). CDR3 length equals 12 residues. The DNA of the CDR3 is TGTGCCTGGAGTGGTGGGAATCAGCCCCAGCATTTT. This gives the protein CAWSGGNQPQHF.

The chain couples TRBV29-1 to TRBJ1-5; a weak D match, TRBD1 (6 bases). The CDR3 covers 12 residues. CDR1 is SQVTM, CDR2 ANQGSEA, per germline. The ends were cut back, 8 bases at V and 5 bases at J, with 13 bases in the middle. The CDR3 loop is CSRPGADQPQHF. The DNA for the CDR3 is TGCAGCAGGCCAGGGGCGGATCAGCCCCAGCATTTT.

V is TRBV5-1 and J is TRBJ2-1; tentative D call: TRBD2 (5 bases). Trimming took 1 base from V and 1 from J, leaving 12 bases between them. The CDR3 is 16 residues long. Per germline, CDR1 SGHRS and CDR2 YFSETQ. The CDR3 region has the DNA TGCGCCAGCAGCTTGCTGCCTAGCCGGTCCTACAATGAGCAGTTCTTC. The encoded protein is CASSLLPSRSYNEQFF. The entire variable domain, with the rest obtained from reference TRBV5-1 and TRBJ2-1, is as follows: KAGVTQTPRYLIKTRGQQVTLSCSPISGHRSVSWYQQTPGQGLQFLFEYFSETQRNKGNFPGRFSGRQFSNSRSEMNVSTLELGDSALYLCASSLLPSRSYNEQFFGPGTRLTVL.

The CDR3 here is CASSPGLAGGPTDTQYF. CDR3 DNA sequence: TGCGCCAGCAGCCCGGGACTAGCGGGAGGGCCCACAGATACGCAGTATTTT. V usage is TRBV5-1 and J usage is TRBJ2-3; 16 bases line up with TRBD2. The germline V gene encodes CDR1 SGHRS and CDR2 YFSETQ. Unmatched junction bases numbered 4, after V lost 4 bases and J lost 2 bases. The CDR3 totals 17 residues.

The rearrangement joins TRBV7-9 to TRBJ2-1; the D gene is possibly TRBD1 (7 bases). The ends were cut back, 4 bases at V and 4 bases at J, with 20 bases in the middle. The CDR3 is made up of 17 amino acids. Per the germline V gene, CDR1 is SEHNR and CDR2 is FQNEAQ (reference sequence). The CDR3 bases are TGTGCCAGCAGCTACCCCAAGGAGGGGGCGGGTTACAATGAGCAGTTCTTC. Protein: CASSYPKEGAGYNEQFF. Full variable domain (missing parts from reference TRBV7-9 and TRBJ2-1): DTGVSQNPRHKITKRGQNVTFRCDPISEHNRLYWYRQTLGQGPEFLTYFQNEAQLEKSRLLSDRFSAERPKGSFSTLEIQRTEQGDSAMYLCASSYPKEGAGYNEQFFGPGTRLTVL.

The CDR3 DNA reads TGTGCCAGCAGCTTAGTGCGGACAGGGTCGTATGGCTACACCTTC. It translates to CASSLVRTGSYGYTF. The rearrangement joins TRBV7-2 to TRBJ1-2; 8 positions agree with TRBD1. Germline V CDR1 and CDR2: SGHTA, FQGNSA. This CDR3 contains 15 residues. V trimming: 1 base; J trimming: 5 bases; junction bases outside the gene matches: 6.

The chain is built from TRBV7-8 and TRBJ2-2; D gene uncertain. Trimming shortened V by 3 bases and J by 7 bases, and 6 bases separated the two germline ends. Per the germline V gene, CDR1 is SGHVS and CDR2 is FQNEAQ. This CDR3 is 12 amino acids long. The CDR3 loop is CASSFLGGELFF. CDR3 nucleotide sequence: TGTGCCAGCAGCTTTTTGGGCGGGGAGCTGTTTTTT.

The CDR3 DNA follows: TGTGCCAGCAGCGAACTAGCGGGAGCGGGGGAGCAGTACTTC. It translates to CASSELAGAGEQYF. This chain uses TRBV7-8 with TRBJ2-7; 11 bases are shared with TRBD2. The junction had 7 bases not matched to a gene; V was cut back by 5 bases and J by 7 bases. The germline gives CDR1 SGHVS, CDR2 FQNEAQ. The CDR3 has 14 amino acids.

The chain has TRBV4-3 and TRBJ2-1, with 8 bases lining up with TRBD2. This CDR3 is built from 18 residues. V gave up 0 bases and J gave up 7 bases; unmatched junction bases: 14. Germline assignment: CDR1 LGHNA and CDR2 YSLEER. The CDR3 region is CASSQDSSGRVILNEQFF. The CDR3 DNA reads TGCGCCAGCAGCCAAGATTCAAGCGGGAGAGTGATATTGAATGAGCAGTTCTTC.

A word on this clone: Given a far larger clone just one base away, this is likely a sequencing read error. The rearrangement uses TRBV9 and TRBJ2-7, with 11 positions matching TRBD1. CDR3 length equals 14 residues. V gave up 4 bases and J gave up 3 bases; unmatched junction bases: 3. Germline V gives CDR1 SGDLS, CDR2 YYNGEE. CDR3 bases: TGTGCCAGCAGCTGCGGGACAGGGGGCTACGAGCAGTACTTC. Its protein is CASSCGTGGYEQYF.

The gene calls are TRBV7-8 and TRBJ2-5; 8 bases are a match to TRBD1. Matching the DNA end better, TRBJ2-7 makes the J call doubtful. This CDR3 has 19 amino acids. In germline, CDR1 is SGHVS, CDR2 FQNEAQ. In nucleotides, the CDR3 is TGTGCCAGCAGCTTAGCGGTGAGAACAGGGGGACTGGGGTCCTACGAGCAGTACTTC. This sequence encodes CASSLAVRTGGLGSYEQYF.